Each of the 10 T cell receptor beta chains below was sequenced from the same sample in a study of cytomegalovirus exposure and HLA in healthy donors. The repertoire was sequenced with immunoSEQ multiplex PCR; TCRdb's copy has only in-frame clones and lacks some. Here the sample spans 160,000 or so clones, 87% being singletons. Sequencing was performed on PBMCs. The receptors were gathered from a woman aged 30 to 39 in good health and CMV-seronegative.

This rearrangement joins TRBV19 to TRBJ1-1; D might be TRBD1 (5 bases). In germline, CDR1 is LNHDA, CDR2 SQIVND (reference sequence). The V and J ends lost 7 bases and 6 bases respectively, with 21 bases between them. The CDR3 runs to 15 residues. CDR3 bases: TGTGCCAGTAAGGTTCCGGGGGAGGGTCTCGCTGAAGCTTTCTTT. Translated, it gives CASKVPGEGLAEAFF.

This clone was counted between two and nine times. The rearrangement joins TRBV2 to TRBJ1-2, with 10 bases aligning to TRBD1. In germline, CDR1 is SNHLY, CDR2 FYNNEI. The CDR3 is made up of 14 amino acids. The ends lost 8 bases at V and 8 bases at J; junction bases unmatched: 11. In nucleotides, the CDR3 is TGTGCCAGCTATCTCAGGACAGGGGGTCACGGCTACACCTTC. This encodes CASYLRTGGHGYTF.

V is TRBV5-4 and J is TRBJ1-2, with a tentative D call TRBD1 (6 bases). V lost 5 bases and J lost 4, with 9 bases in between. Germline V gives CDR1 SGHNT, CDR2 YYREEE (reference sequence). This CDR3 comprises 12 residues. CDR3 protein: CASRLDSYGYTF. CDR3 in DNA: TGTGCCAGCAGGCTGGACAGCTATGGCTACACCTTC.

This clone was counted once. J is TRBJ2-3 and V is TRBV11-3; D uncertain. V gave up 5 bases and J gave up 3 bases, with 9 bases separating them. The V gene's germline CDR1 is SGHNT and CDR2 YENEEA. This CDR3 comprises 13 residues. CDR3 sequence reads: CASSPDWTDTQYF. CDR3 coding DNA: TGTGCCAGCAGCCCCGACTGGACAGATACGCAGTATTTT.

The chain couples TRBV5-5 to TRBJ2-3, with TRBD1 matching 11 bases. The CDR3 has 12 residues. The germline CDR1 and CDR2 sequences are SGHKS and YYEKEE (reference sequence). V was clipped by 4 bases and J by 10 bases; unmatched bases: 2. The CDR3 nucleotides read TGTGCCAGCAGCGCGGGACAGGGGGCGCAGTATTTT. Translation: CASSAGQGAQYF.

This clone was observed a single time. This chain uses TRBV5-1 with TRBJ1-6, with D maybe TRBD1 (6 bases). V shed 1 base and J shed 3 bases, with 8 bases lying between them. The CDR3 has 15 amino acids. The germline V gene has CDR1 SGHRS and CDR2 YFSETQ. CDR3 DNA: TGCGCCAGCAGCTTGACAGGGAACTATAATTCACCCCTCCACTTT. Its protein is CASSLTGNYNSPLHF.

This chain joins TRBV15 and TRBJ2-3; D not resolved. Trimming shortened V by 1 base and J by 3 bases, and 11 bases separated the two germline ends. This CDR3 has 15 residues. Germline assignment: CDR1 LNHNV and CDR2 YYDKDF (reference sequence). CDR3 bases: TGTGCCACCAGCAGAGTATTTTTCGGGACAGATACGCAGTATTTT. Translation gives CATSRVFFGTDTQYF.

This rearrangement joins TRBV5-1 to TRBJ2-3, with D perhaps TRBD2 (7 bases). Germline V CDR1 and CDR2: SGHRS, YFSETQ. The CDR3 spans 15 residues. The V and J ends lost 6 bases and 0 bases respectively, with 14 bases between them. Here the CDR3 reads CASNPRGGSTDTQYF. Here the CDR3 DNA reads TGCGCCAGCAACCCGAGGGGGGGCAGCACAGATACGCAGTATTTT.

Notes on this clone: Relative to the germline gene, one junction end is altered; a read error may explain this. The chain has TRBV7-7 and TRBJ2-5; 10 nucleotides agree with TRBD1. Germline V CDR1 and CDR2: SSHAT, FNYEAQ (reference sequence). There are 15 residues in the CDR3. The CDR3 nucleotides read TGTGCTAGCAGCTTAGGGACAGGGGATTTGGAGACCCAGTACTTC. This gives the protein CASSLGTGDLETQYF.

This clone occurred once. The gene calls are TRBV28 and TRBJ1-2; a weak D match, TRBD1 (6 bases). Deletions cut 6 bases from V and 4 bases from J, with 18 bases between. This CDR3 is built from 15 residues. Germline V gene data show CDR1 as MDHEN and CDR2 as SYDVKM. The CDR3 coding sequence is TGTGCCAGCAGAGCACAAATCGGACAGAGCTATGGCTACACCTTC. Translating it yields CASRAQIGQSYGYTF.